The 14 T cell receptor beta chains given below trace back to one sample, sequenced in a study of graft-versus-host responses after intestinal transplantation. Antigens of these TCRs are unknown. TCRdb's copy holds only in-frame clones and misses some; the assay was immunoSEQ multiplex PCR. Found here are some 140,000 clones, 80% to 95% of them singletons; the top ten hold roughly 0.19%. This specimen consisted of unstimulated CD4+ T cells sorted from spleen or lymph node cells, obtained before intestinal transplant. All receptors derive from a human donor who received an intestinal transplant.

This clone has a single count. The rearrangement uses TRBV7-2 and TRBJ2-1, with D possibly matching TRBD2 (5 bases). The V gene's germline CDR1 is SGHTA and CDR2 FQGNSA. With 2 bases removed from V and 4 bases from J, the gap between germline ends came to 12 bases. The CDR3 spans 15 residues. For the CDR3, the DNA is TGTGCCAGCAGCTTATCACTAGATGGGTACAATGAGCAGTTCTTC. It yields the protein CASSLSLDGYNEQFF.

V usage is TRBV19 and J usage is TRBJ1-6; 10 bases map to TRBD1. This CDR3 is built from 15 residues. With V trimmed by 5 bases and J by 5 bases, 3 bases remained unmatched. The germline CDR1 and CDR2 sequences are LNHDA and SQIVND (reference sequence). CDR3 sequence: CASSVGTGDNSPLHF. In nucleotides, the CDR3 is TGTGCCAGTAGTGTCGGGACAGGGGATAATTCACCCCTCCACTTT. Together with reference TRBV19 and TRBJ1-6, the CDR3 gives the full variable domain: DGGITQSPKYLFRKEGQNVTLSCEQNLNHDAMYWYRQDPGQGLRLIYYSQIVNDFQKGDIAEGYSVSREKKESFPLTVTSAQKNPTAFYLCASSVGTGDNSPLHFGNGTRLTVT.

The chain is built from TRBV7-2 and TRBJ2-7; D is perhaps TRBD2 (6 bases). The CDR3 totals 14 residues. Trimming removed 3 bases at V and 2 bases at J, with 11 bases between. Germline CDR1 is SGHTA and CDR2 is FQGNSA. DNA of the CDR3: TGTGCCAGCAGCTTCGGGACTTTTGCCTACGAGCAGTACTTC. Translated, it gives CASSFGTFAYEQYF.

This rearrangement joins TRBV7-2 to TRBJ2-7; no reliable D call. Germline V CDR1 and CDR2: SGHTA, FQGNSA. CDR3 length: 15 amino acids. Trimming took off 5 bases at V and 3 bases at J, with 17 bases between the two ends. Here the CDR3 DNA reads TGTGCCAGCAGCCAACAAGCCAAGAGTAACTACGAGCAGTACTTC. Its protein product is CASSQQAKSNYEQYF.

The chain carries TRBV15 and TRBJ2-7, with TRBD2 matching over 10 bases. In germline, CDR1 is LNHNV, CDR2 YYDKDF (reference sequence). The CDR3 spans 19 residues. With 0 bases clipped from V and 5 bases from J, the junction kept 16 bases outside the gene matches. The CDR3 bases are TGTGCCACCAGCAGAGATCTAGTGACTAGCGGGTCGGGAAGAAACGAGCAGTACTTC. This encodes CATSRDLVTSGSGRNEQYF.

V and J are TRBV13 and TRBJ2-5; D might be TRBD2 (6 bases). The end of the DNA is better explained by TRBJ2-7, so the J call may be wrong. Germline V gives CDR1 PRHDT, CDR2 FYEKMQ (reference sequence). This CDR3 is built from 15 residues. The chain's CDR3 is CASSHSGLPVGEQYF. For the CDR3, the DNA is TGTGCCAGCAGCCATTCGGGACTGCCGGTCGGCGAGCAGTACTTC.

This chain links TRBV6-5 with TRBJ2-7; D gene ambiguous. Germline V gene lookup returns CDR1 MNHEY and CDR2 SVGAGI. The V end lost 0 bases, the J end lost 0 bases, and 6 bases lay between the germline ends. The CDR3 totals 14 residues. The CDR3 protein is CASSYSRLSYEQYF. For the CDR3, the DNA is TGTGCCAGCAGTTACTCGAGGCTCTCCTACGAGCAGTACTTC.

The chain is built from TRBV30 and TRBJ1-5; D not resolved. The CDR3 is 19 residues long. Trimming took off 1 base at V and 0 bases at J, with 22 bases between the two ends. Germline lookup yields CDR1 GTSNPN and CDR2 SVGIG (reference sequence). CDR3 bases: TGTGCCTGGAGTGGTTTGGTGGACGGAGTATACTTTAGCAATCAGCCCCAGCATTTT. Its protein product is CAWSGLVDGVYFSNQPQHF.

The V and J genes are TRBV7-8 and TRBJ1-1, with 9 positions matching TRBD1. CDR1 is SGHVS and CDR2 is FQNEAQ in the germline V gene. The V gene end was trimmed by 0 bases and the J gene end by 1 base; junction bases not matched to a gene: 9. The CDR3 spans 18 residues. The CDR3, as DNA: TGTGCCAGCAGCTTAGCGGGGAACAGGGGGCGGGGGAACACTGAAGCTTTCTTT. Translation: CASSLAGNRGRGNTEAFF.

The V and J genes are TRBV19 and TRBJ1-5, with 8 bases identical to TRBD1. Trimming took 5 bases from V and 7 from J; bases not matched to a gene: 10. There are 15 residues in the CDR3. In germline, CDR1 is LNHDA, CDR2 SQIVND (reference sequence). The CDR3: CASSSQGQGRQPQHF. The CDR3 DNA is TGTGCCAGTAGTTCCCAAGGACAGGGTAGACAGCCCCAGCATTTT.

This clone was recorded only once. The chain joins TRBV18 to TRBJ2-1, with D hard to call. V was trimmed by 6 bases and J by 0 bases, leaving 12 bases between them. The germline gives CDR1 KGHSH, CDR2 LQKENI. The CDR3 loop spans 15 amino acids. The CDR3 reads CASSFTRGSYNEQFF. In nucleotides, the CDR3 is TGTGCCAGCTCCTTCACCCGAGGCTCCTACAATGAGCAGTTCTTC.

The chain links TRBV9 to TRBJ2-1; 7 positions agree with TRBD2. The junction had 4 bases not matched to a gene; V was cut back by 2 bases and J by 8 bases. Germline V gives CDR1 SGDLS, CDR2 YYNGEE. The CDR3 spans 13 residues. The CDR3 DNA follows: TGTGCCAGCAGCGTTGGACTAGTGGATGAGCAGTTCTTC. Protein product: CASSVGLVDEQFF.

This clone was detected only a few times. This sequence joins TRBV7-6 and TRBJ1-1; the D is unclear. The germline V and J ends were trimmed by 1 base and 0 bases, with 9 bases remaining between them. CDR1 and CDR2 from the germline V gene are SGHVS and FNYEAQ. The length of the CDR3 is 15 residues. CDR3 in DNA: TGTGCCAGCAGCTTAGATCCGGGATTGAACACTGAAGCTTTCTTT. It codes for CASSLDPGLNTEAFF.

The rearrangement uses TRBV6-6 and TRBJ1-5, with D hard to call. V lost 4 bases and J lost 9, with 7 bases in between. Germline values: CDR1 MNHNY, CDR2 SVGAGI (reference sequence). The CDR3 totals 11 residues. The CDR3 DNA is TGTGCCAGCAGTTCCCCGGGGCCCCAGCATTTT. Amino acids: CASSSPGPQHF.